The rows below give T cell receptor beta chains drawn from one sample of a study of blood T cell repertoires in COVID-19. TCRdb's copy holds only in-frame clones and misses some; the assay was immunoSEQ multiplex PCR. The sample consists of 70,000 to 80,000 clones, about 80% of them appearing once. The sample was peripheral blood. These receptors were collected from a human donor in a cohort sampled during active COVID-19. Each CDR3 is given with its conserved first and last residue. D genes are given only for firm matches. Only some rows state a clone size, as once, few, many or a class for expanded clones.

clone size: NA
D gene: TRBD1
J gene: TRBJ1-1
V gene: TRBV7-2
CDR3 DNA: TGTGCCAGCAGCCCCCGGACAGGGAGAAACACTGAAGCTTTCTTT
CDR3 protein: CASSPRTGRNTEAFF

clone size: few
D gene: NA
J gene: TRBJ1-5
V gene: TRBV27
CDR3 DNA: TGTGCCAGCAGGAGACAGACTGATCAGCCCCAGCATTTT
CDR3 protein: CASRRQTDQPQHF

clone size: NA
D gene: TRBD2
J gene: TRBJ2-1
V gene: TRBV14
CDR3 DNA: TGTGCCAGCAGCCAAGATGTACTAGCGGGAGTACATGAGCAGTTCTTC
CDR3 protein: CASSQDVLAGVHEQFF

clone size: NA
D gene: NA
J gene: TRBJ1-2
V gene: TRBV19
CDR3 DNA: TGTGCCAGTAGTCCAGGGGCCTATGGCTACACCTTC
CDR3 protein: CASSPGAYGYTF

clone size: few
D gene: NA
J gene: TRBJ2-2
V gene: TRBV7-9
CDR3 DNA: TGTGCCAGCAGCTTATCGGCAGGGACGAACACCGGGGAGCTGTTTTTT
CDR3 protein: CASSLSAGTNTGELFF

clone size: NA
D gene: NA
J gene: TRBJ1-1
V gene: TRBV5-5
CDR3 DNA: TGTGCCAGCAGCTCAAAAACAGGATTAACTGAAGCTTTCTTT
CDR3 protein: CASSSKTGLTEAFF

clone size: NA
D gene: NA
J gene: TRBJ2-5
V gene: TRBV7-9
CDR3 DNA: TGTGCCAGCAGCTCCTATCAAGATCGTCGGGAGACCCAGTACTTC
CDR3 protein: CASSSYQDRRETQYF

clone size: NA
D gene: TRBD2
J gene: TRBJ2-7
V gene: TRBV28
CDR3 DNA: TGTGCCAGCAGTCCGACCGGGACTAGCCACTACGAGCAGTACTTC
CDR3 protein: CASSPTGTSHYEQYF

clone size: few
D gene: NA
J gene: TRBJ1-3
V gene: TRBV29-1
CDR3 DNA: TGCAGCTTCCAGGGGATCTCTGGAAACACCATATATTTT
CDR3 protein: CSFQGISGNTIYF

clone size: NA
D gene: TRBD1
J gene: TRBJ1-1
V gene: TRBV6-5
CDR3 DNA: TGTGCCAGCAGGGGGGCAGGGGGAACTGAAGCTTTCTTT
CDR3 protein: CASRGAGGTEAFF

clone size: NA
D gene: NA
J gene: TRBJ2-1
V gene: TRBV6-2/TRBV6-3
CDR3 DNA: TGTGCCAGCAGTTACCGGGCGGGGAGCGATGAGCAGTTCTTC
CDR3 protein: CASSYRAGSDEQFF

clone size: NA
D gene: TRBD1
J gene: TRBJ1-2
V gene: TRBV3-1/TRBV3-2
CDR3 DNA: TGTGCCAGCAGCCGCCGGGACAGCTATGGCTACACCTTC
CDR3 protein: CASSRRDSYGYTF

clone size: NA
D gene: TRBD2
J gene: TRBJ2-2
V gene: TRBV30
CDR3 DNA: TGTGCCCGGAGGACTAGCGAGTACACCGGGGAGCTGTTTTTT
CDR3 protein: CARRTSEYTGELFF

clone size: NA
D gene: NA
J gene: TRBJ2-1
V gene: TRBV29-1
CDR3 DNA: TGCAGCTTTCAGTACCGCCAAAATGAGCAGTTCTTC
CDR3 protein: CSFQYRQNEQFF

clone size: NA
D gene: NA
J gene: TRBJ1-3
V gene: TRBV28
CDR3 DNA: TGTGCCAGCGGGGGTGTGGGGGGGACTGGAAACACCATATATTTT
CDR3 protein: CASGGVGGTGNTIYF

clone size: NA
D gene: TRBD2
J gene: TRBJ2-1
V gene: TRBV27
CDR3 DNA: TGTGCCAGCAGTCGACTAGCGGGCTCCTACAATGAGCAGTTCTTC
CDR3 protein: CASSRLAGSYNEQFF

clone size: NA
D gene: TRBD2
J gene: TRBJ2-7
V gene: TRBV6-6
CDR3 DNA: TGTGCCACCCTCAGAGGACTAGCGGGGGTCTACGAGCAGTACTTC
CDR3 protein: CATLRGLAGVYEQYF

clone size: once
D gene: TRBD2
J gene: TRBJ2-1
V gene: TRBV5-1
CDR3 DNA: TGCGCCAGCAGACCGGGACTAGCGAGGGGACATGAGCAGTTCTTC
CDR3 protein: CASRPGLARGHEQFF

clone size: NA
D gene: NA
J gene: TRBJ1-3
V gene: TRBV5-8
CDR3 DNA: TGTGCCAGCAGCGCGCGGGACCGAGGAAACACCATATATTTT
CDR3 protein: CASSARDRGNTIYF

clone size: NA
D gene: TRBD1
J gene: TRBJ2-3
V gene: TRBV30
CDR3 DNA: TGTGCCGAGAAGAAAGGGGGCGCAGATACGCAGTATTTT
CDR3 protein: CAEKKGGADTQYF

clone size: NA
D gene: NA
J gene: TRBJ1-1
V gene: TRBV20-1
CDR3 DNA: TGCAGTGCCGGACGGCGGGGCGAAGCTTTCTTT
CDR3 protein: CSAGRRGEAFF

clone size: NA
D gene: NA
J gene: TRBJ1-2
V gene: TRBV2
CDR3 DNA: TGTGCCAGCAGTGAAGTCGGTACAGGATACTATGGCTACACCTTC
CDR3 protein: CASSEVGTGYYGYTF

clone size: NA
D gene: NA
J gene: TRBJ2-3
V gene: TRBV4-1
CDR3 DNA: TGCGCCAGCAGCCAAGATCGTCCAGATACGCAGTATTTT
CDR3 protein: CASSQDRPDTQYF

clone size: NA
D gene: NA
J gene: TRBJ2-2
V gene: TRBV28
CDR3 DNA: TGTGCCAGTTCCCCCGCCGGGGAGCTGTTTTTT
CDR3 protein: CASSPAGELFF

clone size: few
D gene: TRBD1
J gene: TRBJ1-1
V gene: TRBV7-3
CDR3 DNA: TGTGCCAGCAGCGTAACAGGGGGAACTGAAGCTTTCTTT
CDR3 protein: CASSVTGGTEAFF

clone size: few
D gene: NA
J gene: TRBJ1-1
V gene: TRBV6-2/TRBV6-3
CDR3 DNA: TGTGCCAGCAGTTACTTTGGTGGGCCAAGCAGGGAAAGGAGCACTGAAGCTTTCTTT
CDR3 protein: CASSYFGGPSRERSTEAFF

clone size: NA
D gene: NA
J gene: TRBJ1-3
V gene: TRBV19
CDR3 DNA: TGTGCCAGTTCGTCTTACTCTGGAAACACCATATATTTT
CDR3 protein: CASSSYSGNTIYF

clone size: few
D gene: TRBD2
J gene: TRBJ2-7
V gene: TRBV30
CDR3 DNA: TGTGCCTGGAGCAGCGGGGCCCTCTACGAGCAGTACTTC
CDR3 protein: CAWSSGALYEQYF

clone size: NA
D gene: TRBD1
J gene: TRBJ1-6
V gene: TRBV5-5
CDR3 DNA: TGTGCCAGCAGCTACACAAACACAGGGGGTGGCTCACCCCTCCACTTT
CDR3 protein: CASSYTNTGGGSPLHF